A single sample is the source of the 20 T cell receptor beta chains below, sequenced in a study of technical replicates of blood from several donors. Sequencing was performed with immunoSEQ multiplex PCR; in TCRdb, only in-frame clones are kept and a portion is missing. The sample consists of under 80,000 clones, almost 98% of them appearing once. The sample consisted of T cells isolated from PBMCs. These receptor sequences come from a human donor in good health.

The chain has TRBV20-1 and TRBJ2-7, with D maybe TRBD2 (5 bases). CDR1 is DFQATT and CDR2 is SNEGSKA in the germline V gene (reference sequence). V was clipped by 4 bases and J by 2 bases, with 6 bases between them. This CDR3 has 11 residues. CDR3 sequence: CSATGTYEQYF. As DNA, the CDR3 is TGCAGTGCTACCGGGACCTACGAGCAGTACTTC.

The V call is TRBV6-5, the J call TRBJ1-1; TRBD1 agrees at 7 bases. The V gene end was trimmed by 2 bases and the J gene end by 8 bases; junction bases not matched to a gene: 11. This CDR3 contains 15 residues. Per germline, CDR1 MNHEY and CDR2 SVGAGI. In DNA, the CDR3 is TGTGCCAGCAGTTACCCGGGGACAGCGGTAACAGAAGCTTTCTTT. Translated: CASSYPGTAVTEAFF.

This clone came up once. The V call is TRBV27, the J call TRBJ2-7; 11 bases are a match to TRBD2. Germline V gene sequence: CDR1 MNHEY, CDR2 SMNVEV (reference sequence). The CDR3 has 16 amino acids. V shed 3 bases and J 3 bases; nucleotides not matched to a gene: 7. The CDR3: CASSFHTSGSIYEQYF. CDR3 DNA sequence: TGTGCCAGCAGTTTTCATACTAGCGGGAGTATCTACGAGCAGTACTTC.

This chain links TRBV10-3 with TRBJ2-3, with 11 bases matching TRBD2. This CDR3 has 15 residues. CDR1 and CDR2 (germline): ENHRY, SYGVKD. V dropped 7 bases and J dropped 6; count of bases not matched to a gene: 9. CDR3 nucleotides: TGTGCCATCAAGGGACTAGCGGACTCTGGGGATACGCAGTATTTT. The encoded protein is CAIKGLADSGDTQYF.

The chain employs TRBV4-2 and TRBJ2-2; 14 bases are a match to TRBD2. The CDR3 has 21 residues. Germline CDR1 LGHNA, CDR2 YNFKEQ. The ends lost 0 bases at V and 3 bases at J; junction bases unmatched: 12. In nucleotides, the CDR3 is TGTGCCAGCAGCCAAGATAAGGGGACTAGCGGGAGCCTGGTGTACACCGGGGAGCTGTTTTTT. Its translation is CASSQDKGTSGSLVYTGELFF.

Note on this clone: Compared with germline, one end of the junction differs, possibly owing to a read error. The V call is TRBV28, the J call TRBJ1-1; possible D gene TRBD1, 6 bases. The CDR3 consists of 14 residues. Per the germline V gene, CDR1 is MDHEN and CDR2 is SYDVKM. The CDR3 here is CATRDGGFQGRTLF. In nucleotides, the CDR3 is TGTGCCACCCGGGATGGTGGGTTTCAGGGGCGCACCCTCTTT.

This clone counts as medium-sized. The CDR3 coding sequence is TGTGCCAGCAGCTTGAGCGGTACCTACGAGCAGTACTTC. It specifies CASSLSGTYEQYF. The chain employs TRBV5-6 and TRBJ2-7; perhaps TRBD2 as D (5 bases). Germline-derived CDR1 and CDR2 are SGHDT and YYEEEE. V lost 1 base and J lost 2, with 7 bases in between. The length of the CDR3 is 13 residues.

The chain employs TRBV6-5 and TRBJ2-3; 9 bases are shared with TRBD2. The germline gives CDR1 MNHEY, CDR2 SVGAGI. The V gene end was trimmed by 6 bases and the J gene end by 5 bases; junction bases not matched to a gene: 6. The CDR3 extends over 14 amino acids. In DNA form, the CDR3 reads TGTGCCAGCAGCGCGGGAGGGCCAGTAGATACGCAGTATTTT. Amino acids: CASSAGGPVDTQYF.

The rearrangement uses TRBV5-1 and TRBJ2-2; no clear D. Germline V lookup: CDR1 SGHRS, CDR2 YFSETQ. Trimming left V 0 bases short and J 4 bases short, with 10 bases between. This CDR3 region has 15 residues. This CDR3 reads CASSLDARSTGELFF. The DNA for the CDR3 is TGCGCCAGCAGCTTGGATGCTAGGAGCACCGGGGAGCTGTTTTTT. Together with reference TRBV5-1 and TRBJ2-2, the CDR3 gives the full variable domain: KAGVTQTPRYLIKTRGQQVTLSCSPISGHRSVSWYQQTPGQGLQFLFEYFSETQRNKGNFPGRFSGRQFSNSRSEMNVSTLELGDSALYLCASSLDARSTGELFFGEGSRLTVL.

This clone came up once. V gene TRBV11-2 combines with J gene TRBJ2-3; TRBD2 matches 12 bases. In germline, CDR1 is SGHAT, CDR2 FQNNGV. The CDR3 contains 17 residues. The V and J ends lost 4 bases and 6 bases, in that order; junction bases with no gene match: 11. The CDR3 is CASSSEGLAGGLDTQYF. For the CDR3, the DNA is TGTGCCAGCAGCTCCGAGGGACTAGCGGGCGGTCTTGATACGCAGTATTTT.

This chain uses TRBV11-2 with TRBJ2-3; no clear D. The CDR3 runs to 12 residues. Trimming stripped 3 bases from V and 2 bases from J, with 3 bases between. Germline CDR1 reads SGHAT; CDR2 reads FQNNGV. The CDR3 protein is CASSFNTDTQYF. The CDR3 nucleotides read TGTGCCAGCAGCTTTAACACAGATACGCAGTATTTT. Complete variable domain (other parts from reference TRBV11-2 and TRBJ2-3): EAGVAQSPRYKIIEKRQSVAFWCNPISGHATLYWYQQILGQGPKLLIQFQNNGVVDDSQLPKDRFSAERLKGVDSTLKIQPAKLEDSAVYLCASSFNTDTQYFGPGTRLTVL.

The rearrangement links TRBV11-2 to TRBJ1-1, with D tentatively TRBD1 (6 bases). In germline, CDR1 is SGHAT, CDR2 FQNNGV. V was shortened by 4 bases and J by 1 base, with 13 bases between the two germline ends. The CDR3 sequence is 15 residues long. The CDR3 sequence: CASSSTDRPNTEAFF. The CDR3 DNA follows: TGTGCCAGCAGCTCAACGGACAGACCGAACACTGAAGCTTTCTTT.

The chain carries TRBV7-3 and TRBJ2-5; 15 bases match TRBD2. Losses at the gene ends were 5 bases for V and 5 bases for J; bases not matched to a gene: 9. The germline V gene encodes CDR1 SGHTA and CDR2 FQGTGA. The CDR3 is 17 residues long. Here the CDR3 DNA reads TGTGCCAGCAGCCCGGGACTAGCGGGGGGATCGTGGGAGACCCAGTACTTC. It is translated as CASSPGLAGGSWETQYF.

The CDR3 sequence is CASRQGHWYGYTF. The CDR3 nucleotides read TGTGCCTCGCGGCAGGGTCATTGGTATGGCTACACCTTC. This chain joins TRBV6-5 and TRBJ1-2; perhaps TRBD1 as D (5 bases). Trimming shortened V by 11 bases and J by 5 bases, and 18 bases separated the two germline ends. CDR1 is MNHEY, CDR2 SVGAGI, per germline. This CDR3 contains 13 residues.

The DNA for the CDR3 is TGCGCCAGCAGCCCGGGGGACTTCCCTAGCACAGATACGCAGTATTTT. It yields the protein CASSPGDFPSTDTQYF. The V and J genes are TRBV5-1 and TRBJ2-3; D perhaps matches TRBD2 (6 bases). V dropped 4 bases and J dropped 0 bases, with 15 bases sitting between them. CDR1 and CDR2 (germline): SGHRS, YFSETQ. The CDR3 covers 16 residues. The whole variable domain, remainder taken from reference TRBV5-1 and TRBJ2-3, is KAGVTQTPRYLIKTRGQQVTLSCSPISGHRSVSWYQQTPGQGLQFLFEYFSETQRNKGNFPGRFSGRQFSNSRSEMNVSTLELGDSALYLCASSPGDFPSTDTQYFGPGTRLTVL.

To note about this clone: At the DNA level, this CDR3 is encoded by other sequences in the same sample as well. Here the CDR3 reads CASSLDLEQFF. In DNA form, the CDR3 reads TGCGCCAGCAGCCTAGATCTTGAGCAGTTCTTC. The chain uses TRBV5-1 and TRBJ2-1; D gene uncertain. Germline CDR1 reads SGHRS; CDR2 reads YFSETQ. The CDR3 length is 11 residues. V shed 4 bases and J shed 9 bases, with 8 bases lying between them.

The chain joins TRBV7-2 to TRBJ2-7; perhaps TRBD2 as D (6 bases). This CDR3 spans 12 amino acids. Germline assignment: CDR1 SGHTA and CDR2 FQGNSA. V dropped 3 bases and J dropped 6 bases, with 9 bases sitting between them. This chain's CDR3 is CASSFYGGEQYF. In nucleotides, the CDR3 is TGTGCCAGCAGCTTCTACGGGGGCGAGCAGTACTTC.

This chain connects TRBV7-2 to TRBJ2-1; 12 nucleotides line up with TRBD2. The germline gives CDR1 SGHTA, CDR2 FQGNSA. After removal of 4 bases from V and 4 bases from J, the junction contained 5 bases not matched to a gene. The CDR3 covers 16 residues. The CDR3 loop reads CASSSLTSGGYNEQFF. In nucleotides, the CDR3 is TGTGCCAGCAGCTCCCTAACTAGCGGGGGGTACAATGAGCAGTTCTTC.

The gene calls are TRBV15 and TRBJ1-2, with D perhaps matching TRBD1 (5 bases). The germline CDR1 and CDR2 sequences are LNHNV and YYDKDF (reference sequence). Trimming took 4 bases from V and 8 from J, leaving 20 bases between them. The CDR3 loop spans 15 amino acids. Here the CDR3 reads CATSKIREKSGGYTF. The CDR3 DNA is TGTGCCACCAGCAAGATCAGGGAAAAGTCGGGCGGCTACACCTTC.

This clone was seen only once. The rearrangement joins TRBV5-5 to TRBJ2-1; a weak D match, TRBD2 (6 bases). CDR1 and CDR2 from the germline V gene are SGHKS and YYEKEE (reference sequence). CDR3 size: 15 residues. Trimming removed 3 bases from V and 0 bases from J, with 10 bases in between. The CDR3 DNA reads TGTGCCAGCAGCTATGGGACTGACTCCTACAATGAGCAGTTCTTC. As protein: CASSYGTDSYNEQFF.